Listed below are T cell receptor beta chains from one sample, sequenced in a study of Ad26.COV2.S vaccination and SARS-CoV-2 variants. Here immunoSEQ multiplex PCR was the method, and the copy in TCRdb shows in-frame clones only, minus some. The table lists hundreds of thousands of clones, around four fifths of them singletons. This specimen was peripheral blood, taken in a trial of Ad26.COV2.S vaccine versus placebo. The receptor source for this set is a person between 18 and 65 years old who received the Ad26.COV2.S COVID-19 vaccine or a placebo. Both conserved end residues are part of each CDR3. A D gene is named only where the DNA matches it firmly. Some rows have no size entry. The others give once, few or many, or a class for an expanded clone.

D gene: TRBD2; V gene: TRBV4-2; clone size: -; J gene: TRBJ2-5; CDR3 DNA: TGTGCCAGCAGGCCTCCCGGGGTAGCGGGGTCACAGTACTTC; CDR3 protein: CASRPPGVAGSQYF
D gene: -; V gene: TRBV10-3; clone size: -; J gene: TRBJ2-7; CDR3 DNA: TGTGCCATCAGTGAGCCAGGGGACGGATCCTACGAGCAGTACTTC; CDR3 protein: CAISEPGDGSYEQYF
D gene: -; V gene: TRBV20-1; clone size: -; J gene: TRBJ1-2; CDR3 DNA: TGCAGTGCTAGTCTCCAGGCTGGCTACACCTTC; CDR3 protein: CSASLQAGYTF
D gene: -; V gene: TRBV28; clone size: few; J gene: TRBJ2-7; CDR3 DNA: TGTGCCAGCAGAAGGGCCTGGTCTCGCGAGCAGTACTTC; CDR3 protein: CASRRAWSREQYF
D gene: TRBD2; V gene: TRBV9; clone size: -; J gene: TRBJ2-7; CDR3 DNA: TGTGCCAGCAGCGGAGGACTAGCGGGAGAGTCCGAGCAGTACTTC; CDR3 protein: CASSGGLAGESEQYF
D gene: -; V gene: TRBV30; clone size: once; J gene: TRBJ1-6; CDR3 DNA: TGTGCCTGGAGTACCCCGGGGGTCTCCTATAATTCACCCCTCCACTTT; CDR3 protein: CAWSTPGVSYNSPLHF
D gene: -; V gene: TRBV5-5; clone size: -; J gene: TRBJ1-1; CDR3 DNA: TGTGCCAGCAGCTTGGATCAAGGTGAAGCTTTCTTT; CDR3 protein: CASSLDQGEAFF
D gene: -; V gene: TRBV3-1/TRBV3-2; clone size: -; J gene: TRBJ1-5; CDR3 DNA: TGTGCCAGCAGCCTAGGGACCCAACAGGTTCAGCCCCAGCATTTT; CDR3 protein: CASSLGTQQVQPQHF
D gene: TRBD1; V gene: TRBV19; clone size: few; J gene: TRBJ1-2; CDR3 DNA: TGTGCCAGCCGGGACAGGGGCAACTATGGCTACACCTTC; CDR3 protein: CASRDRGNYGYTF
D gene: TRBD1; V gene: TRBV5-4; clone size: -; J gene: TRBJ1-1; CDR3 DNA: TGTGCCAGCAGCTGGGGACAGGCGAACACTGAAGCTTTCTTT; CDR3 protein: CASSWGQANTEAFF
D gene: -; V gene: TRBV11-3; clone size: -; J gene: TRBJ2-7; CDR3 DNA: TGTGCCAGCAGCTTAGGGGGGCTGGACGAGCAGTACTTC; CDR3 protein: CASSLGGLDEQYF
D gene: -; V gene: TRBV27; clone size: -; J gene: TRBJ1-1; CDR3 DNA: TGTGCCAGCAGTTTAAGGTCGGGTGAAGCTTTCTTT; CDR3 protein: CASSLRSGEAFF
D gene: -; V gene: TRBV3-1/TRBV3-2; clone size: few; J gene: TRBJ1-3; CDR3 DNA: TGTGCCAGCAGCTCTACAGCTAACTCTGGAAACACCATATATTTT; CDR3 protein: CASSSTANSGNTIYF
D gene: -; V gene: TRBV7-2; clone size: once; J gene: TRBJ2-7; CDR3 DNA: TGTGCCAGCAGCTTAGGAGCCAGCGGTTCCTACGAGCAGTACTTC; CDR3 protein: CASSLGASGSYEQYF
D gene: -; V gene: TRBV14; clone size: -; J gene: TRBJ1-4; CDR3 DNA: TGTGCCAGCAGCCGAGGACCAGGGCTCGCAACTAATGAAAAACTGTTTTTT; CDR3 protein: CASSRGPGLATNEKLFF
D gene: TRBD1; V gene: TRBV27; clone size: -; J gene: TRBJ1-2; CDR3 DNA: TGTGCCAGCAGTTTGAGAACGGGGACAGGGGTTGGCTACACCTTC; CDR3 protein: CASSLRTGTGVGYTF
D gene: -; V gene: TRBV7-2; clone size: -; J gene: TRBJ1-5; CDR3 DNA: TGTGCCAGCAGCAACCCTCCAGGTGAGGGTTCATATAGCAATCAGCCCCAGCATTTT; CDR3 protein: CASSNPPGEGSYSNQPQHF
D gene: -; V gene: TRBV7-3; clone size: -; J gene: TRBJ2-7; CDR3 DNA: TGTGCCAGCAGCTTAGAGCGGTACTCCTACGAGCAGTACTTC; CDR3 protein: CASSLERYSYEQYF
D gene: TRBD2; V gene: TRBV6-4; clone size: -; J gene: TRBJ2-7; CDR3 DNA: TGTGCCAGCAGTGAGGGAAATAGCGGGAGCGAGCAGTACTTC; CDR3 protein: CASSEGNSGSEQYF
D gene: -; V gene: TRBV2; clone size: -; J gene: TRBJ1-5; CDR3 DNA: TGTGCCAGCAGTGAAGAGGCCTTGGGGAATCAGCCCCAGCATTTT; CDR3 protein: CASSEEALGNQPQHF
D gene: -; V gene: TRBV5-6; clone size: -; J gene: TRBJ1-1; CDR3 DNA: TGTGCCAGCAGCTTACTCGGCAGGGGTTACACTGAAGCTTTCTTT; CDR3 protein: CASSLLGRGYTEAFF
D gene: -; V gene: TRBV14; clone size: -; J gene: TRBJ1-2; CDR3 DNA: TGTGCCAGCAGCCAAGATACAGGCTATGGCTACACCTTC; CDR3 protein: CASSQDTGYGYTF
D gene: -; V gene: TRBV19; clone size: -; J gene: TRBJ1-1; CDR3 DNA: TGTGCCAGTAGCGGTGGGGGTTCCACTGAAGCTTTCTTT; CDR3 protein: CASSGGGSTEAFF
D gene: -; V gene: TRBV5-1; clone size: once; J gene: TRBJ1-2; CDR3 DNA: TGCGCCAGCAGCTCACCCGACGGAGGCTATGGCTACACCTTC; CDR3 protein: CASSSPDGGYGYTF
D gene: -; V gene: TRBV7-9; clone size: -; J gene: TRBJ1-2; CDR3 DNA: TGTGCCAGCAGCTTATCAGCGGAACATGGCTACACCTTC; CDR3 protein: CASSLSAEHGYTF
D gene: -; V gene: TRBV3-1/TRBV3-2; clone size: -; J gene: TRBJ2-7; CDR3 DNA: TGTGCCAGCAGCCAAGATTCCTCGCGGGGGCCATTCCGATGCCCTTACGAGCAGTACTTC; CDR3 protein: CASSQDSSRGPFRCPYEQYF
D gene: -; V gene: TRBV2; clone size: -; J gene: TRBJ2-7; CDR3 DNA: TGTGCCAGCACTCGAGTTTCTAGCGAGTACGAGCAGTACTTC; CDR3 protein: CASTRVSSEYEQYF
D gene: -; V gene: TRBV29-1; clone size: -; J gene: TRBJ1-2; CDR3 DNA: TGCAGCGGTGGGGGAGGGGTTGACTATGGCTACACCTTC; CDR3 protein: CSGGGGVDYGYTF
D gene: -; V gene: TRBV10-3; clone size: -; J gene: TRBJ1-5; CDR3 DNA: TGTGCCATCAGTGACACAAGCCAGCCCCAGCATTTT; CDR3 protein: CAISDTSQPQHF
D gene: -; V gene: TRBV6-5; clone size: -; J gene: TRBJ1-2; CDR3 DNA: TGTGCCAGCAGTCTTCACCGGGGAAACTATGGCTACACCTTC; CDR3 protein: CASSLHRGNYGYTF
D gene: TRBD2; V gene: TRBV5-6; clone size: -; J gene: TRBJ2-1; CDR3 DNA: TGTGCCAGCAGCTCCCGACGACTAGCGGGGTACAATGAGCAGTTCTTC; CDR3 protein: CASSSRRLAGYNEQFF